This entry is about one T cell receptor (beta chain). Its cognate antigen is unknown. The trim removed 4 bases at V and 2 bases at J, leaving 2 bases unmatched. Germline V gene sequence: CDR1 LNHDA, CDR2 SQIVND (reference sequence). The CDR3 length is 14 residues. The data were produced by immunoSEQ multiplex PCR, yet TCRdb's version contains in-frame clones alone and is incomplete. The table has 90,000 to 120,000 clones, around 86% seen once. This entry belongs to a study of T cell responses to AZD1222 COVID-19 vaccine. Study findings and constraints: Possibly, clonal diversity was underestimated; donors were largely white British and included more females. Spike-specific TCR repertoires showed rising breadth and depth after two AZD1222 doses. Scientists sampled the repertoires only once the peak T cell response had passed. Dominant at 160-218 and 743-854, vaccine-associated CD4 TCRs also spanned spike.

The input for sequencing was peripheral blood, taken 28 days after the second dose of the MenACWY control vaccine. This receptor was obtained from an adult who received the MenACWY meningococcal vaccine as a control. This chain joins TRBV19 and TRBJ2-5; 9 nucleotides agree with TRBD1. DNA for the CDR3: TGTGCCAGTAGTACAGGACAGGGGCAAGAGACCCAGTACTTC. Protein: CASSTGQGQETQYF.